Presented here are 5 T cell receptor beta chains from one specimen sequenced in a study of blood T cell repertoires in COVID-19. Profiled with immunoSEQ multiplex PCR; TCRdb holds only in-frame clones, not every one. The sample has about 160,000 clones, around 82% seen once; the top ten hold 6.5% to 9%. Material for sequencing was peripheral blood. The receptors were sampled from a woman in her thirties or forties with COVID-19, enrolled during active disease.

The J gene is TRBJ1-1, the V gene TRBV6-1, with 8 bases lining up with TRBD1. J gave up 0 bases and V 4 bases, and 10 bases lay outside the gene matches. Germline V lookup: CDR1 MNHNS, CDR2 SASEGT. The CDR3 loop spans 17 amino acids. DNA for the CDR3: TGTGCCAGCAGTGCAACCGGGACAGGTCCGATGAACACTGAAGCTTTCTTT. This codes for CASSATGTGPMNTEAFF.

The rearrangement links TRBV19 to TRBJ2-7, with a possible D match to TRBD2 (6 bases). This CDR3 contains 16 residues. V lost 10 bases to trimming and J lost 0 bases, with 22 bases between them. Germline values: CDR1 LNHDA, CDR2 SQIVND (reference sequence). CDR3 DNA sequence: TGTGCCACCTCCGGTTCGGGAGTTAGGGACTCCTACGAGCAGTACTTC. It is translated as CATSGSGVRDSYEQYF.

The chain couples TRBV30 to TRBJ1-3; D gene uncertain. CDR1 and CDR2 from the germline V gene are GTSNPN and SVGIG (reference sequence). The V and J ends lost 3 bases and 0 bases respectively, with 18 bases between them. The CDR3 length is 17 residues. The DNA of the CDR3 is TGTGCCTGGAGCTCTTGGGCCCAATATTTCTCTGGAAACACCATATATTTT. Protein: CAWSSWAQYFSGNTIYF.

The rearrangement uses TRBV14 and TRBJ2-1; the D gene is possibly TRBD2 (6 bases). The CDR3 is 16 residues long. Trimming cost V 0 bases and J 0 bases, with 9 bases left between them. CDR1 is SGHDN and CDR2 is FVKESK in the germline V gene. The CDR3 protein is CASSQDWRGSYNEQFF. In nucleotides, the CDR3 is TGTGCCAGCAGCCAAGATTGGAGGGGCTCCTACAATGAGCAGTTCTTC.

This chain uses TRBV19 with TRBJ2-1; D is undetermined. The CDR3 is 15 amino acids. V lost 8 bases, J lost 9 bases, and 23 bases lay in between. Germline V gene data show CDR1 as LNHDA and CDR2 as SQIVND (reference sequence). CDR3 protein: CASCTGDLGGCEQFF. The CDR3 region has the DNA TGTGCCAGTTGTACCGGTGACCTAGGTGGGTGTGAGCAGTTCTTC.